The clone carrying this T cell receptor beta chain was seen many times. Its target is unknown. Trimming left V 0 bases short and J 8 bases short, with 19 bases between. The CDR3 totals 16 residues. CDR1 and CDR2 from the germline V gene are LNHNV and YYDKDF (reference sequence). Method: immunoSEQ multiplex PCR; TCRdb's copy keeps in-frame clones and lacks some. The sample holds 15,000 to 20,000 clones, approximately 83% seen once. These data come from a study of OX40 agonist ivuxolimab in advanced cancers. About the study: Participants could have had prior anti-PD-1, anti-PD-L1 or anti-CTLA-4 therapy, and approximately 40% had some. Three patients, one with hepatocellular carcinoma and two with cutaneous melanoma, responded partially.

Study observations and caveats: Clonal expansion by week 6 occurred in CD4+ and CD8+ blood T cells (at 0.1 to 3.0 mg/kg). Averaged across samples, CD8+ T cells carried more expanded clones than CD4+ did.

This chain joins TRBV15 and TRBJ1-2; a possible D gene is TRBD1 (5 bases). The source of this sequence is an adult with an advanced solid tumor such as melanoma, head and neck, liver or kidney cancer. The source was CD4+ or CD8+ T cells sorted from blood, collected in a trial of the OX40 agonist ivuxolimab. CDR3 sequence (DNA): TGTGCCACCAGCAGAGATCGGTCGGTAGGGACTAAGGGCTACACCTTC. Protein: CATSRDRSVGTKGYTF.